This T cell receptor beta chain comes out of a study of T cell clusters in autoimmune cytopenias. Study-level information: The median distinct TRB clonotype count was 2,000 to 3,000 per sample, from a median around 52,000 reads.

Measured by frequency, this clonotype is medium-sized. The target antigen is unknown. Findings and limits, study-wide: The T cell clusters came from computational analysis alone and lack functional validation.

Each sample's input was approximately 0.25 ug genomic DNA, 35,000 to 40,000 genome equivalents. Per germline, CDR1 MNHEY and CDR2 SMNVEV (reference sequence). The CDR3 has 16 amino acids. TRB was amplified by touch-down multiplex PCR, primer pools A and B combined. TCRdb reworked the multiplex PCR reads into one entry per CDR3 protein, no DNA. This table holds about 11,000 distinct CDR3 sequences. These same records also appear under a second study, on T cell repertoires in aging, cancer and after chemotherapy. From that study: Median generation probability rose over the chemotherapy interval in each cancer cohort, suggesting rebound thymic output.

The sample consisted of peripheral blood. The clonotype originates from a human donor in good health. V and J are TRBV27 and TRBJ2-3; lacking DNA, the TRBD2 call made by TCRdb goes unchecked. The CDR3 protein is CASGSGAPRRTDTQYF.